The 26 T cell receptor beta chains in this list originate from one sample, sequenced in a study of T cell repertoires in cytomegalovirus infection. Each CDR3 protein is one row after TCRdb ran MiXCR on the reads. The repertoire has about 830,000 distinct CDR3 sequences, 30% to 35% of them found once; the top ten carry under 15%. For these TCRs, the target antigens are not known. Sequenced material: cultured CD8+ T cells from PBMCs, taken from culture after CMV antigen stimulation. The receptors were gathered from a human donor in good health (CMV status not recorded). Some clones in this sample may be carry-over from other donors' samples.

This clonotype was detected ten times or more. The chain uses TRBV7-8 and TRBJ1-2, with 9 bases matching TRBD1. Trimming took 1 base from V and 7 from J; bases not matched to a gene: 10. Germline assignment: CDR1 SGHVS and CDR2 FQNEAQ. The CDR3 runs 16 residues. CDR3 loop: CASSLEGTGHFGGYTF. CDR3 DNA sequence: TGTGCCAGCAGCTTAGAGGGGACAGGGCATTTCGGTGGCTACACCTTC.

The table lists this clonotype with a few counts. The chain combines TRBV7-9 with TRBJ2-7, with unresolved D. Looked up from germline, CDR1 is SEHNR and CDR2 is FQNEAQ (reference sequence). Trimming took 1 base from V and 5 from J, leaving 15 bases between them. The CDR3 length is 15 residues. CDR3 in amino acids: CASSLDGGSLDEQYF. The CDR3 bases are TGTGCCAGCAGCTTAGACGGCGGCAGTTTGGACGAGCAGTACTTC.

The chain carries TRBV29-1 and TRBJ1-2; weak D call: TRBD1 (5 bases). This CDR3 has 12 residues. With 4 bases removed from V and 5 bases from J, the gap between germline ends came to 11 bases. Germline V gene data show CDR1 as SQVTM and CDR2 as ANQGSEA. For the CDR3, the DNA is TGCAGCGTTGTGTCAGGGCCGTATGGCTACACCTTC. It is translated as CSVVSGPYGYTF.

V and J are TRBV7-9 and TRBJ2-1, with D unclear. V was pared by 6 bases and J by 8 bases, with 8 bases between. Germline V gene data show CDR1 as SEHNR and CDR2 as FQNEAQ (reference sequence). The CDR3 spans 11 residues. DNA of the CDR3: TGTGCCAGCAGTACCACCGATGAGCAGTTCTTC. Translation gives CASSTTDEQFF.

The chain uses TRBV6-1 and TRBJ2-5; perhaps TRBD2 as D (5 bases). In germline, CDR1 is MNHNS, CDR2 SASEGT. The CDR3 runs 11 residues. Trimming took 3 bases from V and 9 from J, leaving 8 bases between them. CDR3 residues: CASSETIPQYF. The CDR3 DNA is TGTGCCAGCAGTGAGACTATTCCCCAGTACTTC.

The chain uses TRBV9 and TRBJ2-2; 10 bases fit TRBD1. This CDR3 has 16 residues. Germline lookup yields CDR1 SGDLS and CDR2 YYNGEE. With 4 bases clipped from V and 4 bases from J, the junction kept 7 bases outside the gene matches. The CDR3 region is CASSPGTGVFTGELFF. CDR3 bases: TGTGCCAGCAGCCCTGGGACAGGGGTCTTCACCGGGGAGCTGTTTTTT.

The J gene is TRBJ2-7, the V gene TRBV3-1; TRBD1 agrees at 9 bases. The J segment lost 4 bases and the V segment lost 0 bases, leaving 7 bases of the junction unmatched. Germline CDR1 reads LGHDT; CDR2 reads YNNKEL (reference sequence). CDR3 length equals 16 residues. DNA of the CDR3: TGTGCCAGCAGCCAAGAGAGTACAGGGGGCTCTTACGAGCAGTACTTC. Amino acid sequence: CASSQESTGGSYEQYF.

Only a few counts were recorded for this clonotype. This sequence joins TRBV4-1 and TRBJ2-1, with 10 bases aligning to TRBD2. The J segment lost 2 bases and the V segment lost 4 bases, leaving 5 bases of the junction unmatched. The CDR3 spans 16 residues. Germline values: CDR1 MGHRA, CDR2 YSYEKL. The CDR3 bases are TGCGCCAGCAGCCGAAGCGGGGGGGTTACCTACAATGAGCAGTTCTTC. It is translated as CASSRSGGVTYNEQFF.

This clonotype was counted between two and nine times. J is TRBJ2-1 and V is TRBV10-3; 7 nucleotides align to TRBD2. This CDR3 has 15 amino acids. CDR1 and CDR2 from the germline V gene are ENHRY and SYGVKD. V dropped 2 bases and J dropped 5; count of bases not matched to a gene: 6. The CDR3 protein is CAISERGGGDNEQFF. The CDR3 region has the DNA TGTGCCATCAGTGAGAGGGGCGGGGGAGACAATGAGCAGTTCTTC.

V gene TRBV3-1 combines with J gene TRBJ2-1, with TRBD2 identical over 8 bases. This CDR3 has 14 residues. The V segment lost 4 bases and the J segment 7 bases; nucleotides outside the gene matches: 6. Germline V CDR1 and CDR2: LGHDT, YNNKEL (reference sequence). The CDR3 loop is CASSPAGEWNEQFF. The CDR3 nucleotides read TGTGCCAGCAGCCCAGCGGGGGAGTGGAATGAGCAGTTCTTC.

The chain combines TRBV4-2 with TRBJ2-6; possibly TRBD1 for D (6 bases). The V gene lost 5 bases and the J gene lost 0 bases, with 11 bases spanning the gap. The CDR3 has 16 residues. Germline-derived CDR1 and CDR2 are LGHNA and YNFKEQ. The chain's CDR3 is CASSGGSVSGANVLTF. The CDR3 bases are TGTGCCAGCAGCGGGGGCAGCGTCTCTGGGGCCAACGTCCTGACTTTC.

In the case of this clonotype: The junction differs from germline at one of its ends, possibly a read error. The chain is built from TRBV7-6 and TRBJ2-1, with D maybe TRBD2 (7 bases). The CDR3 sequence is 12 residues long. Germline values: CDR1 SGHVS, CDR2 FNYEAQ. The CDR3 sequence: CVSRGGGWEQFF. DNA of the CDR3: TGTGTCAGCAGGGGAGGGGGATGGGAGCAGTTCTTC.

The chain employs TRBV5-5 and TRBJ2-3, with D maybe TRBD1 (6 bases). CDR3 length: 15 residues. CDR1 and CDR2 (germline): SGHKS, YYEKEE (reference sequence). With 4 bases removed from V and 0 bases from J, the gap between germline ends came to 12 bases. The CDR3 DNA reads as TGTGCCAGCAGCGCACAGGGACGGAGCACAGATACGCAGTATTTT. Protein sequence: CASSAQGRSTDTQYF.

The CDR3 DNA follows: TGTGCCAGCACCGAAAGGGACAGGGGGCGGGCAGATACGCAGTATTTT. It yields the protein CASTERDRGRADTQYF. The chain joins TRBV2 to TRBJ2-3; 12 bases fit TRBD1. J was trimmed by 4 bases and V by 7 bases; bases with no gene match: 9. Germline CDR1 and CDR2: SNHLY and FYNNEI. This CDR3 contains 16 residues.

This clonotype was seen repeatedly, ten times or more. V and J are TRBV7-6 and TRBJ1-1, with TRBD1 matching over 8 bases. Germline V lookup: CDR1 SGHVS, CDR2 FNYEAQ. The CDR3 sequence is 15 residues long. J lost 0 bases, V lost 1 base, and 1 base had no gene match. The CDR3: CASSLGTGMNTEAFF. CDR3 nucleotides: TGTGCCAGCAGCTTAGGGACAGGGATGAACACTGAAGCTTTCTTT.

This sequence joins TRBV2 and TRBJ2-2, with D possibly being TRBD1 (5 bases). The CDR3 length is 17 residues. The germline V gene encodes CDR1 SNHLY and CDR2 FYNNEI. V lost 0 bases, J lost 3 bases, and 14 bases lay in between. The CDR3 DNA is TGTGCCAGCAGTGAAGCGAAATACAGGCTGGACACCGGGGAGCTGTTTTTT. Translated: CASSEAKYRLDTGELFF.

This clonotype was detected a few times. This chain links TRBV24-1 with TRBJ1-5; the D gene is possibly TRBD1 (6 bases). The CDR3 length is 17 residues. Trimming left V 3 bases short and J 0 bases short, with 14 bases between. The germline gives CDR1 KGHDR, CDR2 SFDVKD. The CDR3 here is CATSDRQDRHSNQPQHF. The DNA for the CDR3 is TGTGCCACCAGTGATAGACAGGACAGACATAGCAATCAGCCCCAGCATTTT.

This clonotype came up many times. The rearrangement joins TRBV6-2 or TRBV6-3 to TRBJ2-1; 10 nucleotides line up with TRBD2. V lost 5 bases to trimming and J lost 7 bases; unmatched junction nucleotides: 8. CDR3 size: 15 residues. Germline CDR1 reads MNHEY; CDR2 reads SVGEGT. The CDR3 sequence is CASSPLAGEWNEQFF. The CDR3 DNA follows: TGTGCCAGCAGTCCCCTAGCGGGGGAGTGGAATGAGCAGTTCTTC.

J is TRBJ1-2 and V is TRBV7-9; no definite D call. CDR1 SEHNR and CDR2 FQNEAQ come from the germline V gene (reference sequence). Trimming took 4 bases from V and 2 from J, leaving 14 bases between them. This CDR3 is 15 amino acids long. The CDR3 loop reads CASSWAKDGNYGYTF. The CDR3 DNA reads as TGTGCCAGCAGCTGGGCCAAAGACGGGAACTATGGCTACACCTTC.

The chain joins TRBV28 to TRBJ2-1; TRBD2 is a possible D gene (5 bases). Germline loops: CDR1 MDHEN, CDR2 SYDVKM. V was trimmed by 4 bases and J by 7 bases, leaving 17 bases between them. This CDR3 is 15 amino acids long. CDR3 bases: TGTGCCAGCAGTTCGGAACCCACACTAGTGAATGAGCAGTTCTTC. Protein product: CASSSEPTLVNEQFF.

This clonotype was seen many times. The chain uses TRBV7-6 and TRBJ2-1; the D gene is possibly TRBD2 (5 bases). The germline CDR1 and CDR2 sequences are SGHVS and FNYEAQ. V was cut by 0 bases and J by 9 bases, with 15 bases left in between. The CDR3 length is 15 residues. CDR3 DNA: TGTGCCAGCAGCTTAGCGCCCAAGGGCGCGGGTGAGCAGTTCTTC. The encoded protein is CASSLAPKGAGEQFF.

This clonotype came up a few times. This chain connects TRBV7-8 to TRBJ2-7, with D possibly called TRBD1 or TRBD2 (5 bases each). Per the germline V gene, CDR1 is SGHVS and CDR2 is FQNEAQ. The V end lost 7 bases, the J end lost 4 bases, and 20 bases lay between the germline ends. The CDR3 is 15 amino acids. CDR3 nucleotides: TGTGCCAGCACCTACTCCGGACACGGGGCATACGAGCAGTACTTC. The encoded protein is CASTYSGHGAYEQYF.

This clonotype was observed a handful of times. The chain couples TRBV15 to TRBJ1-3; TRBD1 might be the D (5 bases). The V gene lost 0 bases and the J gene lost 2 bases, with 5 bases spanning the gap. Germline lookup yields CDR1 LNHNV and CDR2 YYDKDF (reference sequence). The CDR3 is made up of 14 amino acids. In DNA, the CDR3 is TGTGCCACCAGCAGAGACAGGGCTGGAAACACCATATATTTT. The encoded protein is CATSRDRAGNTIYF.

The rearrangement joins TRBV12-3 or TRBV12-4 to TRBJ2-1, with 11 nucleotides matching TRBD2. This CDR3 is 18 amino acids long. V shed 3 bases and J 4 bases; nucleotides not matched to a gene: 11. The CDR3 nucleotides read TGTGCCAGCAGTTTTCGGTTTAGCGGGGGGGCCTTATACAATGAGCAGTTCTTC. It is translated as CASSFRFSGGALYNEQFF.

This clonotype was counted only a few times. This chain uses TRBV14 with TRBJ2-5; D possibly corresponds to TRBD2 (6 bases). V shed 0 bases and J shed 1 base, with 12 bases lying between them. Looked up from germline, CDR1 is SGHDN and CDR2 is FVKESK. This CDR3 comprises 16 residues. In DNA, the CDR3 is TGTGCCAGCAGCCAAGAGACGCGGGGCCCCCAAGAGACCCAGTACTTC. Translation gives CASSQETRGPQETQYF.

J is TRBJ2-3 and V is TRBV2, with 9 bases identical to TRBD2. The V and J ends lost 6 bases and 3 bases, in that order; junction bases with no gene match: 7. From germline, CDR1 is SNHLY and CDR2 FYNNEI. The CDR3 length is 15 residues. CDR3 sequence reads: CASRPPGLATDTQYF. CDR3 coding DNA: TGTGCCAGCAGACCACCGGGACTAGCAACAGATACGCAGTATTTT. Variable domain in full (rest from reference TRBV2 and TRBJ2-3): EPEVTQTPSHQVTQMGQEVILRCVPISNHLYFYWYRQILGQKVEFLVSFYNNEISEKSEIFDDQFSVERPDGSNFTLKIRSTKLEDSAMYFCASRPPGLATDTQYFGPGTRLTVL.